This is a list of T cell receptor beta chains from one sample in a study of blood T cell repertoires in COVID-19. Clones were sequenced by immunoSEQ multiplex PCR, and TCRdb holds only the in-frame ones, with some missing. The sample lists 450,000 or so clones; 89% were seen once. The specimen sequenced was peripheral blood. The receptor source for this set is a man between 18 and 29 years old with COVID-19, enrolled during active disease. Both conserved end residues are part of each CDR3. The order of the fields is V gene, clone size, D gene, J gene, CDR3 DNA, CDR3 protein. A D gene is named only where the DNA matches it firmly. Rows give clone size only sometimes, using once, few, many, or a class for an expanded clone.

TRBV5-4	-	TRBD2	TRBJ2-1	TGTGCCAGCAGCGGAATTCAACTAGCGGGAGGTCGCAATGAGCAGTTCTTC	CASSGIQLAGGRNEQFF
TRBV30	-	-	TRBJ1-3	TGTGCCTGGAGTGTAGGGGGGGCTGGAAACACCATATATTTT	CAWSVGGAGNTIYF
TRBV5-4	-	-	TRBJ2-7	TGTGCCAGCAGCTTGGTTCAGGGGACCTACGAGCAGTACTTC	CASSLVQGTYEQYF
TRBV29-1	-	-	TRBJ1-1	TGCAGCGCTGAGCCCAGAGGGTACACTGAAGCTTTCTTT	CSAEPRGYTEAFF
TRBV18	few	-	TRBJ1-6	TGTGCCAGCTCAGCCGACAGAACCTATAATTCACCCCTCCACTTT	CASSADRTYNSPLHF
TRBV12-1	-	-	TRBJ2-1	TGTGCCAGCAGCTTTCCGAAGAGCAATGAGCAGTTCTTC	CASSFPKSNEQFF
TRBV6-1	-	-	TRBJ1-6	TGTGCCAGCAGTGCGGGGATTAGCTCCTATAATTCACCCCTCCACTTT	CASSAGISSYNSPLHF
TRBV15	-	TRBD2	TRBJ2-3	TGTGCCACCAGCAGAGATCCCGGGGGGGCGGAACCCGATACGCAGTATTTT	CATSRDPGGAEPDTQYF
TRBV19	-	-	TRBJ2-7	TGTGCCGGTTATGGGGGGGGCATAGGGTACGAGCAGTACTTC	CAGYGGGIGYEQYF
TRBV4-1	-	TRBD1	TRBJ1-2	TGCGCCAGCAGCCAAGGTGGACAGGGGAGTAATTATGGCTACACCTTC	CASSQGGQGSNYGYTF
TRBV3-1/TRBV3-2	-	-	TRBJ2-7	TGTGCCAGCAGCCAAGGTCCTAGCCCTTACGAGCAGTACTTC	CASSQGPSPYEQYF
TRBV19	-	-	TRBJ2-1	TGTGCCAGTAGTCTTTACAATGAGCAGTTCTTC	CASSLYNEQFF
TRBV18	-	TRBD2	TRBJ2-1	TGTGCCAGCTCACGAATGAGCGGGGGGGATTCTGGTGAGCAGTTCTTC	CASSRMSGGDSGEQFF
TRBV6-6	-	-	TRBJ2-7	TGTGCCAGCAGTCCGACTAGTATTTCCTACGAGCAGTACTTC	CASSPTSISYEQYF
TRBV7-9	once	-	TRBJ2-6	TGTGCCAGCAGCTTAGTGATGGTGGCCTCTGGGGCCAACGTCCTGACTTTC	CASSLVMVASGANVLTF